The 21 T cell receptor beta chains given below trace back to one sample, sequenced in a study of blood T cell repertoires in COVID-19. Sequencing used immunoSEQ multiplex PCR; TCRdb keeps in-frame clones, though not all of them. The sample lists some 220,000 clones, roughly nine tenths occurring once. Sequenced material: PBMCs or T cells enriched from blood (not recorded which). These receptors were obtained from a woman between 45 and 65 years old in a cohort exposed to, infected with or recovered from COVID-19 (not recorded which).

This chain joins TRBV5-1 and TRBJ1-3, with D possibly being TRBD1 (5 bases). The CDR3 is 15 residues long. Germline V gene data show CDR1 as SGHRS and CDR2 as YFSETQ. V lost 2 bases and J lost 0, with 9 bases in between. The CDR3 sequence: CASSLDRVSGNTIYF. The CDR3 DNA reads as TGCGCCAGCAGCTTAGACAGAGTCTCTGGAAACACCATATATTTT.

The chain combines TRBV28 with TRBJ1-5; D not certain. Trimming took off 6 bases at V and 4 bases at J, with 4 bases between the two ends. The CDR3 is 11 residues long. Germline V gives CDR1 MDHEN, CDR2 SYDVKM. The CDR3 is CASSQNQPQHF. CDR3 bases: TGTGCCAGCAGCCAAAATCAGCCCCAGCATTTT.

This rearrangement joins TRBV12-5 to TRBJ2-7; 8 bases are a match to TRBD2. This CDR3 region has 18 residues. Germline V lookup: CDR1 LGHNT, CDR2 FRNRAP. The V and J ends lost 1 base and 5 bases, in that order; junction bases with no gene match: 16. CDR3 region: CASGLEYPLGRGDNEQYF. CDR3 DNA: TGTGCTAGTGGTTTGGAATACCCTTTAGGGCGGGGGGACAACGAGCAGTACTTC.

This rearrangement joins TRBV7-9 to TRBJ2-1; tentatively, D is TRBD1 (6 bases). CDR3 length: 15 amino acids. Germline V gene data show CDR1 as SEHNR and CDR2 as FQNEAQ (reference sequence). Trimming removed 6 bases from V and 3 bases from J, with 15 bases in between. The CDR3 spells CASSRTDEYYNEQFF. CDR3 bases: TGTGCCAGCAGTCGGACAGACGAATACTACAATGAGCAGTTCTTC.

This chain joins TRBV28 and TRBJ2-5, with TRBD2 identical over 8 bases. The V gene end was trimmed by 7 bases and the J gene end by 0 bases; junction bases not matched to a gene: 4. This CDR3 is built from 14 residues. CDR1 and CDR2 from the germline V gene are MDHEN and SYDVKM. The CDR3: CASKTGLDQETQYF. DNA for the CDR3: TGTGCCAGCAAAACGGGACTAGACCAAGAGACCCAGTACTTC.

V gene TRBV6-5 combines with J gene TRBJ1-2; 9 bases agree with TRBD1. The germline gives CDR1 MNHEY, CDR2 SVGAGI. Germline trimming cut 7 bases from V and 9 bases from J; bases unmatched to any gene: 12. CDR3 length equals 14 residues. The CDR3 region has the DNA TGTGCCAGCAATTTAGGACAGGGGCATCCAAGCTACACCTTC. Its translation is CASNLGQGHPSYTF.

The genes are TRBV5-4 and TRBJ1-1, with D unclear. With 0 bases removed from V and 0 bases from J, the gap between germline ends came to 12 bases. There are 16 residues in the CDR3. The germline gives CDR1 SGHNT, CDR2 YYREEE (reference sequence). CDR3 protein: CASSLGAGTMNTEAFF. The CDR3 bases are TGTGCCAGCAGCTTGGGGGCAGGAACCATGAACACTGAAGCTTTCTTT.

The CDR3 here is CASSQQRTSLAEAFF. CDR3 bases: TGTGCCAGCAGCCAACAGCGGACGAGTTTGGCTGAAGCTTTCTTT. The rearrangement links TRBV4-2 to TRBJ1-1; D gene ambiguous. Germline V CDR1 and CDR2: LGHNA, YNFKEQ. V gave up 2 bases and J gave up 6 bases, with 16 bases separating them. This CDR3 is built from 15 residues.

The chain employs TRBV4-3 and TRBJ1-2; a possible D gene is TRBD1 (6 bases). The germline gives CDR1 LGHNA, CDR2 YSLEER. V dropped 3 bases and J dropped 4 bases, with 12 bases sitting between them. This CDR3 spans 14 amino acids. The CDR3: CASSQDSRGYGYTF. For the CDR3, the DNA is TGCGCCAGCAGCCAGGATAGCAGGGGCTATGGCTACACCTTC.

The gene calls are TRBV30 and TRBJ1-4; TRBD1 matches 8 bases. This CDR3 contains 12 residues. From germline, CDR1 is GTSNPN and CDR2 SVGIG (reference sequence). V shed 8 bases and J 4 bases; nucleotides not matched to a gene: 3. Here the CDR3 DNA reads TGTGCCCCGGGACAGGATAATGAAAAACTGTTTTTT. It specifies CAPGQDNEKLFF.

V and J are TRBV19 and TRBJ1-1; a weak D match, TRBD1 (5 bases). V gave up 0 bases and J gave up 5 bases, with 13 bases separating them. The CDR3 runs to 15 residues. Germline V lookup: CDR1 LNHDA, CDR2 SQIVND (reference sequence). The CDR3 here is CASSIDGSGWTEAFF. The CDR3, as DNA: TGTGCCAGTAGTATAGATGGGTCAGGGTGGACTGAAGCTTTCTTT.

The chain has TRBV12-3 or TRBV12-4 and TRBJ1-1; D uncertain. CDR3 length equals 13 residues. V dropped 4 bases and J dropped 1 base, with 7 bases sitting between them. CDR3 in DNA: TGTGCCAGCAGTTCATACAAGAACACTGAAGCTTTCTTT. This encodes CASSSYKNTEAFF.

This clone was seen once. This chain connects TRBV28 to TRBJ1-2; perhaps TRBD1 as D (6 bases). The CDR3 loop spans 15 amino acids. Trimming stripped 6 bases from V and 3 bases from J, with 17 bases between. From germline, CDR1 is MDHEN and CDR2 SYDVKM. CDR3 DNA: TGTGCCAGCAGCCTACCAGGGGTTTGGGACTATGGCTACACCTTC. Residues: CASSLPGVWDYGYTF.

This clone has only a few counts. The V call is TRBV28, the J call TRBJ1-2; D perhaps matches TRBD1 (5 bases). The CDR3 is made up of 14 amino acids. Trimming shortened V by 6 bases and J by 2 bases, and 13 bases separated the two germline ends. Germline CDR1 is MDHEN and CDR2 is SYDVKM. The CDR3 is CASRVPDRNYGYTF. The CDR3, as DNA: TGTGCCAGCAGAGTTCCCGACAGAAACTATGGCTACACCTTC.

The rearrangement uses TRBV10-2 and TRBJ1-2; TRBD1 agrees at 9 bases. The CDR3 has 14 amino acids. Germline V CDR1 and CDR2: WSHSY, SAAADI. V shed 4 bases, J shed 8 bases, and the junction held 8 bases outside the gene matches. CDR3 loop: CASSGGQGRGGYTF. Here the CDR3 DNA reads TGCGCCAGCAGTGGGGGACAGGGTAGAGGGGGCTACACCTTC.

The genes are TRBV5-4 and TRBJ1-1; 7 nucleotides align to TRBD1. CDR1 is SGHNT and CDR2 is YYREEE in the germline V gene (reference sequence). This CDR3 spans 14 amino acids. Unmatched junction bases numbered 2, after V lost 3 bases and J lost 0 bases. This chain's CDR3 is CASSSGQVNTEAFF. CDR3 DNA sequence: TGTGCCAGCAGCTCCGGACAGGTGAACACTGAAGCTTTCTTT.

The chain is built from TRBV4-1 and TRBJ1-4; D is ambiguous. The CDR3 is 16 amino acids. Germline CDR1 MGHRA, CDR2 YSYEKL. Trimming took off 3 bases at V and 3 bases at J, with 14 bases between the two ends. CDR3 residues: CASSQVPRGSNEKLFF. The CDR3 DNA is TGCGCCAGCAGCCAGGTCCCCCGGGGTTCTAATGAAAAACTGTTTTTT.

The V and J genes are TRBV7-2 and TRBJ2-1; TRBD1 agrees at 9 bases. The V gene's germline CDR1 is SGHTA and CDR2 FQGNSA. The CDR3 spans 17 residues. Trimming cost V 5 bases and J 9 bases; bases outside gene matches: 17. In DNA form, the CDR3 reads TGTGCCAGCAGCCTTGGAGGCGGGACAGGGTTGCTCGGTGAGCAGTTCTTC. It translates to CASSLGGGTGLLGEQFF. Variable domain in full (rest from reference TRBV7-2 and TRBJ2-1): GAGVSQSPSNKVTEKGKDVELRCDPISGHTALYWYRQSLGQGLEFLIYFQGNSAPDKSGLPSDRFSAERTGGSVSTLTIQRTQQEDSAVYLCASSLGGGTGLLGEQFFGPGTRLTVL.

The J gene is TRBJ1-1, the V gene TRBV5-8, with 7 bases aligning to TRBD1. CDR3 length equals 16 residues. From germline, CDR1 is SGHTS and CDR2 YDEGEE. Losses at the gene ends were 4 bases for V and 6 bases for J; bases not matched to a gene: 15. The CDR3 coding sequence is TGTGCCAGCAGCCCCCTCCGACAGGGTCCCGGGGCTGAAGCTTTCTTT. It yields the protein CASSPLRQGPGAEAFF. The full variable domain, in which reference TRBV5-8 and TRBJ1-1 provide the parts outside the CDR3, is EAGVTQSPTHLIKTRGQQATLRCSPISGHTSVYWYQQALGLGLQFLLWYDEGEERNRGNFPPRFSGRQFPNYSSELNVNALELEDSALYLCASSPLRQGPGAEAFFGQGTRLTVV.

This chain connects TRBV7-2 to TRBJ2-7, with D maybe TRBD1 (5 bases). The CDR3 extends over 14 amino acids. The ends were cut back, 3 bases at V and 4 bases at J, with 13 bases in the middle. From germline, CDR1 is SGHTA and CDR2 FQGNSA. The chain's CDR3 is CASSFVTAGYEQYF. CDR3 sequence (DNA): TGTGCCAGCAGCTTCGTGACAGCAGGTTACGAGCAGTACTTC.

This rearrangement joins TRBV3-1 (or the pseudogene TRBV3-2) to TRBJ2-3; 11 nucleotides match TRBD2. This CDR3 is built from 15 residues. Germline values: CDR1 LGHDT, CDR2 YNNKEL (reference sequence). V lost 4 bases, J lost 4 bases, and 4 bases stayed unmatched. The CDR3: CASSLSGGAADTQYF. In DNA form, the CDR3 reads TGTGCCAGCAGCCTTAGCGGGGGGGCCGCAGATACGCAGTATTTT.